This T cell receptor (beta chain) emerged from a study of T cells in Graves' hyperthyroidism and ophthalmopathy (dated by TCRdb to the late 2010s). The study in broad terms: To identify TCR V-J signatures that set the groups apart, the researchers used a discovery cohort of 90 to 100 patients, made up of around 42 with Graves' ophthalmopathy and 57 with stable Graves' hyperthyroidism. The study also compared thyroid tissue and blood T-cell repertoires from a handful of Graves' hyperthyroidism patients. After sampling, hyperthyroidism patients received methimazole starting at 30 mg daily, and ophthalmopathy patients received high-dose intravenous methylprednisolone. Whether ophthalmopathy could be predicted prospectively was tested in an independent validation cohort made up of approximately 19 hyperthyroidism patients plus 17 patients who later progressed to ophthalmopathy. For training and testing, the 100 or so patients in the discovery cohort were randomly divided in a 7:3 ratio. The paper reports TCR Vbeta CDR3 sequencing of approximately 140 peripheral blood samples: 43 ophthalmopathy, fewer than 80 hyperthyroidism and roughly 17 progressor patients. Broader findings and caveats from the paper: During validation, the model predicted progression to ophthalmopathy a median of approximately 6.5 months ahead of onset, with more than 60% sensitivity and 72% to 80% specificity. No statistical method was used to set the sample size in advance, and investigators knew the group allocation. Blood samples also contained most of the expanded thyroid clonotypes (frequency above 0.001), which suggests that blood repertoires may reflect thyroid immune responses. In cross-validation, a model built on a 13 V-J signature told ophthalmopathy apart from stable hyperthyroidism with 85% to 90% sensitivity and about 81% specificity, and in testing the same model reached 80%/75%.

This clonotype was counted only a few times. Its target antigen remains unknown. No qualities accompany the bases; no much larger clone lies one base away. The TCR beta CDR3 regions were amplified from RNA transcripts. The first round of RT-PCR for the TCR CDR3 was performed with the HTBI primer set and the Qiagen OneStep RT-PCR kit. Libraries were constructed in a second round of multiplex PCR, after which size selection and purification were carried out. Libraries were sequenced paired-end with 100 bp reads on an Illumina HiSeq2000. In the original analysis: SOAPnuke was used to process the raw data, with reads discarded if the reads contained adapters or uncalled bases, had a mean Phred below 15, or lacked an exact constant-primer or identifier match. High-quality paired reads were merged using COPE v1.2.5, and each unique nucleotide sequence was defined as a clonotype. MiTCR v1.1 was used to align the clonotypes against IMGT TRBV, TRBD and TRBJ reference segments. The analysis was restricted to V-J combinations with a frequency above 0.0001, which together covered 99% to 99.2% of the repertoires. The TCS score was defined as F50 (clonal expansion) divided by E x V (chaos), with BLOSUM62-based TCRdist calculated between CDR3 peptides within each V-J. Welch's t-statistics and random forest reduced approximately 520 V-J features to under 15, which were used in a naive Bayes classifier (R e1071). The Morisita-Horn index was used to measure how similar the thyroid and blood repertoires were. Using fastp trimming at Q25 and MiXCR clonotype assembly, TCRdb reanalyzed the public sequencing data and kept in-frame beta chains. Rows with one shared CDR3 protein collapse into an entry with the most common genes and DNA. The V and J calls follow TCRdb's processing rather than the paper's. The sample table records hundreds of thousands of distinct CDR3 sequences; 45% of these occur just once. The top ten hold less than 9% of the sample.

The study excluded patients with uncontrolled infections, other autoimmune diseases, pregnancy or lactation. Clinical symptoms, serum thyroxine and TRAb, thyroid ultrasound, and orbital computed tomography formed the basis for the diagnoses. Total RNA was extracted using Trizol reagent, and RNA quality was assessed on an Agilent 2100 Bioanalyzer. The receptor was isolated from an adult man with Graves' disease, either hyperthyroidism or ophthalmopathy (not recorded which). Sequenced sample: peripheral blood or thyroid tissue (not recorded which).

The CDR3 amino acid sequence is: CSARDLSLAGRETQYF. Here is the DNA: TGCAGTGCTAGAGATTTAAGCCTAGCGGGGCGGGAGACCCAGTACTTC. Recombination linked TRBV20-1 to TRBJ2-5, with 9 central nucleotides matching TRBD2. Including the terminal cysteine and phenylalanine, the CDR3 comprises 16 residues. The DNA shown is the 48-base CDR3, in frame from base 1. Trimming leaves V shorter by 0 bases and J shorter by 5 bases, with the junction holding 10 bases beyond the gene matches. CDR1 and CDR2, looked up from the germline V gene (reference sequence), are DFQATT and SNEGSKA.